These T cell receptor beta chains were read from a single sample in a study of graft-versus-host responses after intestinal transplantation. Which antigens these TCRs recognize remains unknown. The protocol was immunoSEQ multiplex PCR, while the TCRdb copy is restricted to in-frame clones and leaves out a portion. This repertoire shows 100,000 to 120,000 clones, just under 95% found once; its top ten account for 0.4% to 0.55%. The specimen comprised unstimulated CD8+ T cells sorted from spleen or lymph node cells, sampled before intestinal transplant. Receptors originate from a human donor who received an intestinal transplant. CDR3s include the opening cysteine and the closing phenylalanine or tryptophan. D genes are given only for firm matches. The listing skips clone size in some rows; elsewhere it reads once, few, many or a size class.

CATSPGVLGQPQHF	TGTGCCACCTCCCCGGGGGTTTTGGGTCAGCCCCAGCATTTT	TRBJ1-5	.	TRBV19	.
CASSLTQGARETQYF	TGTGCCAGCAGTTTAACCCAGGGGGCTAGGGAGACCCAGTACTTC	TRBJ2-5	TRBD1	TRBV27	once
CASSETTGRDGYTF	TGTGCCAGCAGCGAGACCACAGGGCGGGACGGCTACACCTTC	TRBJ1-2	.	TRBV9	.
CASRMGARAHETQYF	TGTGCCAGCAGGATGGGAGCCCGGGCCCACGAGACCCAGTACTTC	TRBJ2-5	.	TRBV27	.
CASNWGQSTDTQYF	TGTGCCAGCAATTGGGGACAGAGCACAGATACGCAGTATTTT	TRBJ2-3	TRBD1	TRBV27	.
CASFRATNEKLFF	TGTGCCAGCTTTCGGGCAACTAATGAAAAACTGTTTTTT	TRBJ1-4	.	TRBV28	once
CASNPGQNHQETQYF	TGTGCCAGCAATCCGGGACAGAACCACCAAGAGACCCAGTACTTC	TRBJ2-5	TRBD1	TRBV28	.
CASSATRGRGTGELFF	TGTGCCAGCAGTGCGACCAGGGGGCGGGGCACCGGGGAGCTGTTTTTT	TRBJ2-2	TRBD1	TRBV27	.
CASSTGGGTGDEQYF	TGTGCCAGCAGCACAGGGGGGGGGACAGGGGACGAGCAGTACTTC	TRBJ2-7	TRBD1	TRBV9	.
CASSPGPSGEQYF	TGTGCCAGCAGCCCCGGTCCTTCAGGCGAGCAGTACTTC	TRBJ2-7	.	TRBV7-3	.
CASRNLNEQFF	TGTGCCAGCAGGAACCTCAATGAGCAGTTCTTC	TRBJ2-1	.	TRBV6-5	few
CASSLATSSPDTQYF	TGTGCCAGCAGTTTGGCGACTAGCTCCCCAGATACGCAGTATTTT	TRBJ2-3	TRBD2	TRBV27	.
CASSPQEAYEQYF	TGTGCCAGCAGTCCCCAGGAGGCCTACGAGCAGTACTTC	TRBJ2-7	.	TRBV6-1	once
CASSADRGWYEQYF	TGTGCCAGCAGTGCAGACAGGGGTTGGTACGAGCAGTACTTC	TRBJ2-7	TRBD1	TRBV6-1	once